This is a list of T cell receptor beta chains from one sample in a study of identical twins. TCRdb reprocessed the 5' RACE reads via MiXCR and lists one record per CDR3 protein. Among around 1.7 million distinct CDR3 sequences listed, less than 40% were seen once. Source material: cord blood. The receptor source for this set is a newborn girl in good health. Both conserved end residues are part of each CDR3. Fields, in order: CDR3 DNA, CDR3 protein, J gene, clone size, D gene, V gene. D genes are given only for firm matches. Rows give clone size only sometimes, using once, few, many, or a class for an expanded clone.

TGCGCCAGCAGCCAAGAGCACAGGGTATCCACTGAAGCTTTCTTT | CASSQEHRVSTEAFF | TRBJ1-1 | . | . | TRBV4-1
TGTGCCAGCAGTTACTCGGACATCCTGGGGGAGACCCAGTACTTC | CASSYSDILGETQYF | TRBJ2-5 | . | . | TRBV6-6
TGTGCCAGCAGCTTCGTTAGCTCCCCATTATACAATGAGCAGTTCTTC | CASSFVSSPLYNEQFF | TRBJ2-1 | . | . | TRBV5-6
TGTGCCAGCGGACAGAAAAGCCCTTCCTACGAGCAGTACTTC | CASGQKSPSYEQYF | TRBJ2-7 | . | . | TRBV3-1
TGTGCCAGCAGTCCGGACAGGGAGGGCACTGAAGCTTTCTTT | CASSPDREGTEAFF | TRBJ1-1 | few | TRBD1 | TRBV6-5
TGTGCCAGCAGCTCGGAAGGGGATGAGCAGTTCTTC | CASSSEGDEQFF | TRBJ2-1 | few | . | TRBV11-2
TGTGCTAGCAGCTTAGGAGAGGCGAGAACAGATACGCAGTATTTT | CASSLGEARTDTQYF | TRBJ2-3 | . | . | TRBV11-3
TGTGCCGGCAGCTCAAGCATGACTAGCGGGGTTACCTACGAGCAGTACTTC | CAGSSSMTSGVTYEQYF | TRBJ2-7 | . | TRBD2 | TRBV7-9
TGTGCCAGCAGTGACGGGACAGGGGGCTCCTACAATGAGCAGTTCTTC | CASSDGTGGSYNEQFF | TRBJ2-1 | once | TRBD1 | TRBV2
TGCAGCGTTGAAGATTTGCGGGGGGGCTCTGGAAACACCATATATTTT | CSVEDLRGGSGNTIYF | TRBJ1-3 | . | . | TRBV29-1
TGTGCCAGCAGCTCCCCTTGGGGGAACCAAGAGACCCAGTACTTC | CASSSPWGNQETQYF | TRBJ2-5 | . | . | TRBV7-9
TGCAGTGCTATGACAGAGAGCTATGGCTACACCTTC | CSAMTESYGYTF | TRBJ1-2 | . | . | TRBV20-1
TGTGCCAGCAGTCCCGGGGACGTATTTGAGCAGTTCTTC | CASSPGDVFEQFF | TRBJ2-1 | few | . | TRBV12-3/TRBV12-4
TGCAGCGTTGGAGGGGGCGGCACGCAGTATTTT | CSVGGGGTQYF | TRBJ2-3 | many | TRBD1 | TRBV29-1
TGTGCCAGCAGTGAAGGTTCATGGCAGAGAACCTACGAGCAGTACTTC | CASSEGSWQRTYEQYF | TRBJ2-7 | few | . | TRBV2
TGTGCCAGCAGCCCCGAGCAGCGGGAAAGAACCTATGAGCAGTTCTTC | CASSPEQRERTYEQFF | TRBJ2-1 | few | TRBD2 | TRBV3-1
TGCAGTGCTAGAGAACTAGCGGGGCTCGACACAGATACGCAGTATTTT | CSARELAGLDTDTQYF | TRBJ2-3 | few | TRBD2 | TRBV20-1
TGTGCCATCAGTGGCTCCGGGGTAGCCTACGAGCAGTACTTC | CAISGSGVAYEQYF | TRBJ2-7 | few | . | TRBV10-3
TGCGCCAGCAGCTTAACTAGCGGGAGGAAGAATGAGCAGTTCTTC | CASSLTSGRKNEQFF | TRBJ2-1 | few | TRBD2 | TRBV5-1
TGTGCCAGCAGCTTAGTTGTAGCGGGCACAGATACGCAGTATTTT | CASSLVVAGTDTQYF | TRBJ2-3 | . | . | TRBV7-2
TGTGCCATCAGTGATCCCGACAGGGGCGGCTATCAGCCCCAGCATTTT | CAISDPDRGGYQPQHF | TRBJ1-5 | . | TRBD1 | TRBV10-3
TGTGCCAGCAGCCTACAAGTTGTGTCCCTTTCGCAGCCCCAGCATTTT | CASSLQVVSLSQPQHF | TRBJ1-5 | few | . | TRBV7-2
TGTGCCAGCAGCCGTGCTCTACAGGGAATCGTAAGTGGCTACACCTTC | CASSRALQGIVSGYTF | TRBJ1-2 | . | . | TRBV7-2
TGTGCCAGCAGCACTTACCCTGGGACAGTACCCTACGAGCAGTACTTC | CASSTYPGTVPYEQYF | TRBJ2-7 | . | TRBD1 | TRBV6-2/TRBV6-3
TGCGCCAGCAGCCAAACTAGCGGGGGCCTCTCCTACGAGCAGTACTTC | CASSQTSGGLSYEQYF | TRBJ2-7 | . | TRBD2 | TRBV4-1
TGCGCCAGCAGGCTCCCCGCCTACAATGAGCAGTTCTTC | CASRLPAYNEQFF | TRBJ2-1 | . | . | TRBV10-2
TGCGCCAGCAGCTTGTTCGCGGGTTCACAAGAGACCCAGTACTTC | CASSLFAGSQETQYF | TRBJ2-5 | few | . | TRBV5-1
TGTGCCAGTAGTATAGCGGGAGGGCCCTACGAGCAGTACTTC | CASSIAGGPYEQYF | TRBJ2-7 | few | TRBD2 | TRBV19
TGCAGCGTTGTAAGGCAGAACACCGGGGAGCTGTTTTTT | CSVVRQNTGELFF | TRBJ2-2 | few | . | TRBV29-1
TGTGCCAGCAGCACGCGCTTAGCCCCCGTGACAGATACGCAGTATTTT | CASSTRLAPVTDTQYF | TRBJ2-3 | few | . | TRBV21-1
TGCGCCAGCAGCTTCAAACAGGGGGCGAACACTGAAGCTTTCTTT | CASSFKQGANTEAFF | TRBJ1-1 | . | TRBD1 | TRBV5-1
TGTGCCAGCAGCCGAAGCGGGGGTATCACAGATACGCAGTATTTT | CASSRSGGITDTQYF | TRBJ2-3 | . | TRBD2 | TRBV4-2
TGCAGCGTTCTAGCGGGAGACACCGGGGAGCTGTTTTTT | CSVLAGDTGELFF | TRBJ2-2 | . | TRBD2 | TRBV29-1
TGCAGCGTTGGCCCCAGGTTACAAGAGACCCAGTACTTC | CSVGPRLQETQYF | TRBJ2-5 | many | . | TRBV29-1
TGCAGTGCTAGTTACAGAGGGGCAGATACGCAGTATTTT | CSASYRGADTQYF | TRBJ2-3 | . | . | TRBV20-1
TGTGCCAGCAGCCCCCGGGGACTAGCGGGATCCCTGGATACGCAGTATTTT | CASSPRGLAGSLDTQYF | TRBJ2-3 | few | TRBD2 | TRBV27
TGTGCCAGCAGTGAAGCTGGGACAGAGAGCTACACCTTC | CASSEAGTESYTF | TRBJ1-2 | . | TRBD1 | TRBV2
TGTGCCAGCAGCGAGATTAGCGGGAGGGCCCTATACAATGAGCAGTTCTTC | CASSEISGRALYNEQFF | TRBJ2-1 | few | TRBD2 | TRBV5-6
TGCAGTGCTAGGCCCGGGACAGGGGGCTACACCTTC | CSARPGTGGYTF | TRBJ1-2 | . | TRBD1 | TRBV20-1
TGTGCCAGCGAAACAGGGAGGACCTACGAGCAGTACTTC | CASETGRTYEQYF | TRBJ2-7 | few | . | TRBV28
TGTGCCAGCAGTTACGGGAACGGTTCACCCCTCCACTTT | CASSYGNGSPLHF | TRBJ1-6 | . | . | TRBV6-6
TGTGCCAGCAGCTTAATCGGGACTAGCGGGAGCTCCTACAATGAGCAGTTCTTC | CASSLIGTSGSSYNEQFF | TRBJ2-1 | . | TRBD2 | TRBV7-2
TGTGCCAGCAGGAGGGGGTCATCAGATACGCAGTATTTT | CASRRGSSDTQYF | TRBJ2-3 | few | . | TRBV3-1
TGCGCCAGCAGCCAACCCCGGACGGGTAGCTATGGCTACACCTTC | CASSQPRTGSYGYTF | TRBJ1-2 | once | . | TRBV4-1
TGTGCCAGCAGTTTAAGCCTAGCGGGGGGGATCCAGTACTTC | CASSLSLAGGIQYF | TRBJ2-5 | few | TRBD2 | TRBV12-3/TRBV12-4
TGTGCCAGCAGTGAATTTCTGGCGGTCTACAATGAGCAGTTCTTC | CASSEFLAVYNEQFF | TRBJ2-1 | few | . | TRBV25-1
TGCAGTGCTATAAGCTCCTACGAGCAGTACTTC | CSAISSYEQYF | TRBJ2-7 | . | . | TRBV20-1
TGCGCCAGCAGCTTGGATCGTAGTACTGAGCAGTTCTTC | CASSLDRSTEQFF | TRBJ2-1 | few | . | TRBV5-1
TGTGCCAGCAGCTTACGGCGGGATAGCACAGATACGCAGTATTTT | CASSLRRDSTDTQYF | TRBJ2-3 | many | . | TRBV12-3/TRBV12-4
TGCGCCAGCAGGGGTCTTACTAGCGGGGGCCCCAAGGATACGCAGTATTTT | CASRGLTSGGPKDTQYF | TRBJ2-3 | . | TRBD2 | TRBV5-1
TGTGCCAGCAGCTTAGTAATTAGCGAATACAATGAGCAGTTCTTC | CASSLVISEYNEQFF | TRBJ2-1 | . | . | TRBV11-2
TGTGCCAGCAGCTTTGAGGGGGCCTCCTACGAGCAGTACTTC | CASSFEGASYEQYF | TRBJ2-7 | few | TRBD1 | TRBV5-5